Each of the 26 T cell receptor beta chains below was sequenced from the same sample in a study of CD8 T cells in ankylosing spondylitis. Their antigens remain unidentified. From the 5' RACE reads, TCRdb called clonotypes with MiXCR, one entry per CDR3 protein. The table lists 200,000 to 250,000 distinct CDR3 sequences, 15% to 20% of them singletons. Study observations and caveats: Ankylosing spondylitis blood seemed to carry a telltale TCR beta motif made of under 10 highly homologous variants.

Material for sequencing was blood, either unsorted or a sorted T cell fraction (not recorded which). The receptor set was obtained from a male donor with ankylosing spondylitis.

The J gene is TRBJ2-7, the V gene TRBV3-1, with 9 bases lining up with TRBD1. Germline V gene sequence: CDR1 LGHDT, CDR2 YNNKEL (reference sequence). J lost 3 bases, V lost 0 bases, and 6 bases had no gene match. The CDR3 is 16 amino acids. As DNA, the CDR3 is TGTGCCAGCAGCCAAGACCAGGGGACAGGGTTCTACGAGCAGTACTTC. It yields the protein CASSQDQGTGFYEQYF.

This clonotype showed up just once. V is TRBV7-9 and J is TRBJ2-7, with 7 positions matching TRBD1. The CDR3 loop spans 15 amino acids. The V gene end was trimmed by 6 bases and the J gene end by 4 bases; junction bases not matched to a gene: 12. The germline gives CDR1 SEHNR, CDR2 FQNEAQ (reference sequence). The CDR3 spells CASSHSGQDRYEQYF. DNA for the CDR3: TGTGCCAGCAGTCATTCCGGACAGGATCGGTACGAGCAGTACTTC.

This clonotype was observed a few times. V is TRBV4-2 and J is TRBJ2-3, with 13 bases identical to TRBD2. Germline V gene lookup returns CDR1 LGHNA and CDR2 YNFKEQ. J lost 0 bases, V lost 4 bases, and 10 bases had no gene match. The CDR3 is 19 residues long. The CDR3 coding sequence is TGTGCCAGCAGCCTCCCTGGACTAGCGGGAGACCTTAGCACAGATACGCAGTATTTT. This encodes CASSLPGLAGDLSTDTQYF.

This clonotype was detected only once. The genes are TRBV6-2 or TRBV6-3 and TRBJ2-7, with 10 bases fitting TRBD2. The CDR3 totals 15 residues. The germline gives CDR1 MNHEY, CDR2 SVGEGT. Trimming removed 7 bases from V and 2 bases from J; junction bases left unmatched: 8. The CDR3 region is CASTPELAGPYEQYF. CDR3 nucleotides: TGTGCCAGCACCCCCGAACTAGCGGGGCCCTACGAGCAGTACTTC.

This chain connects TRBV20-1 to TRBJ2-7; 11 bases agree with TRBD1. Trimming cost V 3 bases and J 6 bases; bases outside gene matches: 7. CDR1 is DFQATT and CDR2 is SNEGSKA in the germline V gene (reference sequence). There are 14 residues in the CDR3. The DNA of the CDR3 is TGCAGTGCTAGGCCAGGGACAGGGGGTTTCGAGCAGTACTTC. Protein: CSARPGTGGFEQYF.

This clonotype came up a few times. The chain couples TRBV28 to TRBJ2-5; no clear D gene. Trimming removed 2 bases from V and 2 bases from J, with 15 bases in between. The CDR3 runs 16 residues. Germline assignment: CDR1 MDHEN and CDR2 SYDVKM. The CDR3 DNA reads TGTGCCAGCAGTTTAAGGTGGCAGGAATTACAAGAGACCCAGTACTTC. Translating gives CASSLRWQELQETQYF.

A few counts support this clonotype. CDR3 nucleotide sequence: TGTGCCACCCGCGACAGAGCTGGAAACACCATATATTTT. Amino acids: CATRDRAGNTIYF. The J gene is TRBJ1-3, the V gene TRBV15; TRBD1 is a possible D gene (5 bases). The germline V gene encodes CDR1 LNHNV and CDR2 YYDKDF (reference sequence). This CDR3 has 13 amino acids. V dropped 8 bases and J dropped 2 bases, with 10 bases sitting between them.

This clonotype was picked up a small number of times. The chain recombines TRBV6-2 or TRBV6-3 with TRBJ1-2, with a possible D match to TRBD1 (6 bases). V was clipped by 6 bases and J by 3 bases, with 14 bases between them. The CDR3 runs 14 residues. Germline V lookup: CDR1 MNHEY, CDR2 SVGEGT. The CDR3 bases are TGTGCCAGCAGCATAGGACAGAACTACTATGGCTACACCTTC. Translated, it gives CASSIGQNYYGYTF.

This clonotype has a handful of counts. This rearrangement joins TRBV4-1 to TRBJ1-5; TRBD1 matches at 10 bases. The V segment lost 0 bases and the J segment 7 bases; nucleotides outside the gene matches: 3. Germline V gene data show CDR1 as MGHRA and CDR2 as YSYEKL. The CDR3 runs to 15 residues. The CDR3 nucleotides read TGCGCCAGCAGCCAAGAGGACAGGGGGTGGCAGCCCCAGCATTTT. It codes for CASSQEDRGWQPQHF.

This clonotype occurred once. The chain combines TRBV20-1 with TRBJ2-7, with 9 bases matching TRBD2. The germline V gene has CDR1 DFQATT and CDR2 SNEGSKA (reference sequence). The CDR3 contains 15 residues. V shed 4 bases, J shed 2 bases, and the junction held 9 bases outside the gene matches. CDR3 in DNA: TGCAGTGCTACCACCCTAGCGGGACATCCCTACGAGCAGTACTTC. Amino acids: CSATTLAGHPYEQYF.

The rearrangement uses TRBV6-5 and TRBJ2-7, with 7 bases that match TRBD1. This CDR3 is built from 15 residues. Trimming cost V 1 base and J 2 bases; bases outside gene matches: 5. Germline V gene lookup returns CDR1 MNHEY and CDR2 SVGAGI. The CDR3 loop reads CASSYFAGGTYEQYF. CDR3 bases: TGTGCCAGCAGTTACTTCGCAGGGGGAACCTACGAGCAGTACTTC.

There are many counts of this clonotype. The chain combines TRBV12-3 or TRBV12-4 with TRBJ1-1; D unclear. V was pared by 4 bases and J by 8 bases, with 11 bases between. This CDR3 region has 12 residues. The CDR3 DNA reads TGTGCCAGCAGTTGGGTCGGGAAAGAAGCTTTCTTT. This codes for CASSWVGKEAFF.

This clonotype has a handful of counts. This chain links TRBV20-1 with TRBJ2-5; D is undetermined. Germline lookup yields CDR1 DFQATT and CDR2 SNEGSKA (reference sequence). Between the trimmed V and J ends, which lost 0 bases and 5 bases, there was a span of 7 bases. The CDR3 has 12 amino acids. CDR3 amino acids: CSAREGRETQYF. The CDR3 DNA reads TGCAGTGCTAGAGAGGGTAGGGAGACCCAGTACTTC.

V is TRBV5-1 and J is TRBJ2-3; a possible D gene is TRBD1 (6 bases). The CDR3 length is 15 residues. From germline, CDR1 is SGHRS and CDR2 YFSETQ. Trimming removed 5 bases from V and 2 bases from J, with 15 bases in between. The CDR3 loop reads CASRAPGQVTDTQYF. CDR3 coding DNA: TGCGCCAGCAGGGCTCCGGGACAAGTCACAGATACGCAGTATTTT.

The table lists this clonotype with a count of one. The J gene is TRBJ2-5, the V gene TRBV11-2; 7 nucleotides match TRBD2. This CDR3 region has 16 residues. The junction had 12 bases not matched to a gene; V was cut back by 3 bases and J by 5 bases. Germline CDR1 and CDR2: SGHAT and FQNNGV. CDR3 sequence (DNA): TGTGCCAGCAGCTTCCCGGGGAGGGAAGTTGGGGAGACCCAGTACTTC. Its translation: CASSFPGREVGETQYF.

The chain combines TRBV5-1 with TRBJ1-2, with D unresolved. V was trimmed by 0 bases and J by 4 bases, leaving 10 bases between them. CDR1 is SGHRS and CDR2 is YFSETQ in the germline V gene. The CDR3 sequence is 14 residues long. In nucleotides, the CDR3 is TGCGCCAGCAGCTTGGAGAATACACCCTATGGCTACACCTTC. Residues: CASSLENTPYGYTF.

For this clonotype: A much bigger clone sits one base away, suggesting this may be a read error. The J gene is TRBJ2-3, the V gene TRBV5-4; 9 bases agree with TRBD2. Germline CDR1 is SGHNT and CDR2 is YYREEE (reference sequence). With 6 bases clipped from V and 3 bases from J, the junction kept 2 bases outside the gene matches. The CDR3 has 13 residues. The CDR3 DNA is TGTGCCAGCACTAGCGGGGAGACAGATACGCAGTATTTT. The encoded protein is CASTSGETDTQYF.

This chain joins TRBV25-1 and TRBJ1-5, with D uncertain. Germline CDR1 and CDR2: MGHDK and SYGVNS. V lost 2 bases, J lost 2 bases, and 4 bases lay in between. CDR3 size: 13 residues. The CDR3, as DNA: TGTGCCAGCAGTGAACTAGGCAATCAGCCCCAGCATTTT. Residues: CASSELGNQPQHF.

This clonotype is a singleton in its sample. A read error may produce the germline difference seen at one junction end. The V gene is TRBV6-5, the J gene TRBJ2-5; TRBD2 aligns across 7 bases. The CDR3 totals 16 residues. The V gene's germline CDR1 is MNHEY and CDR2 SVGAGI. The CDR3 loop reads CASSYPGGENPKTQYF. The CDR3 DNA reads as TGTGCCAGCAGTTACCCGGGGGGAGAAAACCCCAAGACCCAGTATTTC.

This chain links TRBV20-1 with TRBJ2-7; the match to TRBD2 covers 7 bases. The CDR3 consists of 12 residues. Germline V lookup: CDR1 DFQATT, CDR2 SNEGSKA (reference sequence). Losses at the gene ends were 6 bases for V and 2 bases for J; bases not matched to a gene: 4. The CDR3 DNA sequence: TGCAGTGCCCCGGGGAGGGCCTACGAGCAGTACTTC. Protein sequence: CSAPGRAYEQYF.

The chain has TRBV7-9 and TRBJ2-2; 7 nucleotides line up with TRBD2. CDR3 length: 13 amino acids. Trimming removed 10 bases from V and 2 bases from J; junction bases left unmatched: 4. The germline V gene has CDR1 SEHNR and CDR2 FQNEAQ (reference sequence). Written as DNA, the CDR3 is TGTGCCATGGCGGGGGACAACACCGGGGAGCTGTTTTTT. Translated: CAMAGDNTGELFF.

The chain couples TRBV12-3 or TRBV12-4 to TRBJ1-1; 7 positions match TRBD1. V dropped 3 bases and J dropped 8; count of bases not matched to a gene: 3. There are 12 residues in the CDR3. CDR3 bases: TGTGCCAGCAGTTTGGGACAGCACGAAGCTTTCTTT. Translation gives CASSLGQHEAFF.

This clonotype was counted many times. V usage is TRBV12-3 or TRBV12-4 and J usage is TRBJ2-7; D is unclear. Trimming left V 1 base short and J 2 bases short, with 3 bases between. This CDR3 spans 12 amino acids. CDR3 in DNA: TGTGCCAGCAGTTTAGACGCCTACGAGCAGTACTTC. Residues: CASSLDAYEQYF.

V is TRBV4-3 and J is TRBJ2-7; TRBD2 matches at 7 bases. The CDR3 loop spans 16 amino acids. After removal of 0 bases from V and 3 bases from J, the junction contained 8 bases not matched to a gene. Germline-derived CDR1 and CDR2 are LGHNA and YSLEER. CDR3 sequence (DNA): TGCGCCAGCAGCCAAGATCGGGAGGCTAGCGGCTACGAGCAGTACTTC. Translation: CASSQDREASGYEQYF.

This chain links TRBV12-3 or TRBV12-4 with TRBJ2-7, with no clear D. Trimming removed 6 bases at V and 6 bases at J, with 12 bases between. The CDR3 covers 12 residues. The CDR3 nucleotides read TGTGCCAGCAGCGCCGACACGGTCGAGCAGTACTTC. Protein sequence: CASSADTVEQYF.

At least ten counts were recorded for this clonotype. The CDR3 region has the DNA TGTGCCAGCAGCTTTGGGACAGGGGCCTACGAGCAGTACTTC. This gives the protein CASSFGTGAYEQYF. V usage is TRBV27 and J usage is TRBJ2-7, with TRBD1 identical over 10 bases. Per the germline V gene, CDR1 is MNHEY and CDR2 is SMNVEV (reference sequence). With 6 bases clipped from V and 2 bases from J, the junction kept 4 bases outside the gene matches. The CDR3 has 14 amino acids.